What follows are 27 T cell receptor beta chains derived from one specimen sequenced in a study of molecular identifiers for immune sequencing clone quantification listed by TCRdb under 2018. Library preparation used PCR. This sample was sequenced with a NextSeq 500. The public sequencing data were trimmed at Q25 with fastp and processed into clonotypes with MiXCR by TCRdb, which kept only in-frame beta chains. For every CDR3 protein sequence, its rows merge into one entry that carries the most common genes and DNA. A total of more than 450,000 distinct CDR3 sequences appear in this sample, 25% of them only once. The leading ten clones occupy 0.76% of the sample. Source material: naive CD8+ T cells from blood, with Jurkat cell RNA spiked in. This sample's cell subset or site label indicates: FACS-sorted CD8+CD4-CCR7+CD45RA+ naive T cells. The receptors were gathered from a human donor in good health. Some libraries in this study had Jurkat cell RNA spiked in.

In regard to this clonotype: Germline is not matched at one junction end, which may reflect a read error. V usage is TRBV29-1 and J usage is TRBJ2-3, with D perhaps TRBD1 or TRBD2 (5 bases each). Germline loops: CDR1 SQVTM, CDR2 ANQGSEA. CDR3 length equals 15 residues. In DNA form, the CDR3 reads TGCAGCATTGAAGACCCGGCTTGGGGGACAGATACGCAGTATTTT. It encodes CSIEDPAWGTDTQYF.

This chain connects TRBV6-2 or TRBV6-3 to TRBJ2-7, with 7 bases aligning to TRBD1. The CDR3 extends over 14 amino acids. The J segment lost 5 bases and the V segment lost 7 bases, leaving 11 bases of the junction unmatched. CDR1 and CDR2 from the germline V gene are MNHEY and SVGEGT. For the CDR3, the DNA is TGTGCCAGCATTCATGAACAGGGGTCAGACGAGCAGTACTTC. Translating it yields CASIHEQGSDEQYF.

This clonotype was picked up one time. A single base separates this from a much larger clone, so it may be a read error. This sequence joins TRBV20-1 and TRBJ2-3; TRBD1 agrees at 10 bases. The V gene end was trimmed by 3 bases and the J gene end by 8 bases; junction bases not matched to a gene: 17. This CDR3 contains 17 residues. Looked up from germline, CDR1 is DFQATT and CDR2 is SNEGSKA (reference sequence). The CDR3: CSASTFDRGRGAGTQYF. CDR3 nucleotide sequence: TGCAGTGCTAGTACTTTTGACAGGGGGCGAGGTGCAGGTACGCAGTATTTT.

This clonotype has just one count. A much bigger clone sits one base away, suggesting this may be a read error. The CDR3, as DNA: TGTGCCTGGGAACTAGATACGCAGCATTTT. The encoded protein is CAWELDTQHF. The V and J genes are TRBV30 and TRBJ2-3; no clear D. The J call could be wrong; TRBJ1-5 is a better fit for the DNA end. Looked up from germline, CDR1 is GTSNPN and CDR2 is SVGIG (reference sequence). CDR3 size: 10 residues.

The table lists this clonotype with a few counts. The rearrangement links TRBV4-3 to TRBJ1-3, with TRBD1 matching over 7 bases. The V and J ends lost 1 base and 4 bases, in that order; junction bases with no gene match: 13. Germline-derived CDR1 and CDR2 are LGHNA and YSLEER. The CDR3 is made up of 18 amino acids. CDR3 nucleotides: TGCGCCAGCAGCCAAGCCAGCAACAGACAGGGCTCCGGAAACACCATATATTTT. Its protein is CASSQASNRQGSGNTIYF.

This clonotype was counted only a few times. J is TRBJ2-1 and V is TRBV7-9; 9 bases are shared with TRBD2. CDR1 is SEHNR and CDR2 is FQNEAQ in the germline V gene (reference sequence). V shed 6 bases and J 7 bases; nucleotides not matched to a gene: 10. This CDR3 has 15 amino acids. CDR3 loop: CASSQAGGAKNEQFF. The CDR3 nucleotides are TGTGCCAGCAGTCAAGCGGGGGGCGCGAAGAATGAGCAGTTCTTC.

Worth noting for this clonotype: A read error may produce the germline difference seen at one junction end. The chain recombines TRBV2 with TRBJ1-2; D is unresolved. The CDR3 has 15 residues. Germline V CDR1 and CDR2: SNHLY, FYNNEI. In DNA form, the CDR3 reads TGTGGCAGCAGTGAGTTCCCGGACGGGAACTATGGCTACACCTTC. Protein sequence: CGSSEFPDGNYGYTF.

This rearrangement joins TRBV7-8 to TRBJ1-3; 12 bases match TRBD1. V lost 8 bases to trimming and J lost 0 bases; unmatched junction nucleotides: 23. The CDR3 has 22 residues. CDR1 and CDR2 (germline): SGHVS, FQNEAQ. CDR3 protein: CASGSPGGGQGANTVSGNTIYF. CDR3 bases: TGTGCCAGCGGCTCCCCGGGCGGGGGACAGGGGGCTAACACCGTCTCTGGAAACACCATATATTTT.

This clonotype has a count of ten or more. This sequence joins TRBV7-9 and TRBJ1-4, with D possibly matching TRBD1 (5 bases). CDR1 is SEHNR, CDR2 FQNEAQ, per germline (reference sequence). V lost 4 bases to trimming and J lost 8 bases, with 17 bases between them. This CDR3 has 15 amino acids. CDR3: CASSSIVGTLEKLFF. The CDR3 DNA is TGTGCCAGCAGCTCTATTGTCGGGACCCTCGAAAAACTGTTTTTT.

This clonotype was observed many times. V usage is TRBV4-1 and J usage is TRBJ1-1; no clear D gene. The CDR3 length is 15 residues. Trimming cost V 3 bases and J 7 bases, with 18 bases left between them. Germline V gene sequence: CDR1 MGHRA, CDR2 YSYEKL. The CDR3 nucleotides read TGCGCCAGCAGCCATGGGGTGTTTGGAGCTAGTGAAGCTTTCTTT. It is translated as CASSHGVFGASEAFF.

The chain carries TRBV7-2 and TRBJ1-5, with D unclear. V dropped 1 base and J dropped 2 bases, with 12 bases sitting between them. CDR1 is SGHTA, CDR2 FQGNSA, per germline. The CDR3 contains 16 residues. DNA of the CDR3: TGTGCCAGCAGCTTAGAGGTCATCTTCGGCAATCAGCCCCAGCATTTT. Translating gives CASSLEVIFGNQPQHF.

The V and J genes are TRBV29-1 and TRBJ2-7; 9 bases agree with TRBD1. The CDR3 sequence is 18 residues long. V dropped 2 bases and J dropped 6; count of bases not matched to a gene: 20. The germline V gene has CDR1 SQVTM and CDR2 ANQGSEA. CDR3 amino acids: CSVELATFEGQGSGEQYF. The CDR3 bases are TGCAGCGTTGAATTAGCTACGTTTGAGGGACAGGGAAGTGGCGAGCAGTACTTC.

The chain couples TRBV7-6 to TRBJ1-1, with D hard to call. Trimming stripped 5 bases from V and 7 bases from J, with 14 bases between. Per germline, CDR1 SGHVS and CDR2 FNYEAQ. CDR3 length equals 13 residues. For the CDR3, the DNA is TGTGCCAGCAGCCCCCGCGAAGCAGGTGAAGCTTTCTTT. It codes for CASSPREAGEAFF.

J is TRBJ2-3 and V is TRBV11-3; 7 bases match TRBD2. CDR1 and CDR2 (germline): SGHNT, YENEEA. The CDR3 has 17 amino acids. The ends lost 2 bases at V and 2 bases at J; junction bases unmatched: 10. CDR3 sequence reads: CASSLSPPGTITDTQYF. DNA of the CDR3: TGTGCCAGCAGCTTATCCCCCCCAGGGACTATCACAGATACGCAGTATTTT.

This clonotype was seen a few times. The chain recombines TRBV7-9 with TRBJ2-1, with a tentative D call TRBD1 (6 bases). Trimming pared 4 bases from V and 6 bases from J, leaving 16 bases between. CDR1 SEHNR and CDR2 FQNEAQ come from the germline V gene (reference sequence). This CDR3 has 15 residues. CDR3 sequence (DNA): TGTGCCAGCAGCTACAGGGACGTTTACATCAATGAGCAGTTCTTC. Its translation is CASSYRDVYINEQFF.

This clonotype was counted ten times or more. This rearrangement joins TRBV7-9 to TRBJ1-1; the D is unclear. Germline values: CDR1 SEHNR, CDR2 FQNEAQ (reference sequence). This CDR3 region has 12 residues. Between the trimmed V and J ends, which lost 2 bases and 0 bases, there was a span of 1 base. In DNA form, the CDR3 reads TGTGCCAGCAGCTTACTGAACACTGAAGCTTTCTTT. It yields the protein CASSLLNTEAFF.

This clonotype turned up a few times. This chain uses TRBV7-3 with TRBJ2-5; D gene ambiguous. Germline lookup yields CDR1 SGHTA and CDR2 FQGTGA. The CDR3 length is 14 residues. V lost 2 bases to trimming and J lost 3 bases, with 10 bases between them. CDR3 in DNA: TGTGCCAGCAGCTTATCGGCGGATGAAGAGACCCAGTACTTC. This gives the protein CASSLSADEETQYF.

The chain recombines TRBV6-5 with TRBJ2-7, with a tentative D call TRBD1 (6 bases). The CDR3 totals 12 residues. Germline V lookup: CDR1 MNHEY, CDR2 SVGAGI. V was trimmed by 0 bases and J by 12 bases, leaving 12 bases between them. CDR3 sequence: CASSYSGARWYF. For the CDR3, the DNA is TGTGCCAGCAGTTACTCGGGGGCCCGCTGGTACTTC.

A note on this clonotype: Just one base apart from a much larger clone, this may be a read error. The chain carries TRBV24-1 and TRBJ2-2, with 9 bases identical to TRBD2. After removal of 10 bases from V and 4 bases from J, the junction contained 9 bases not matched to a gene. The CDR3 consists of 15 residues. Germline CDR1 and CDR2: KGHDR and SFDVKD. The CDR3 coding sequence is TGTGCCACAAGCGGGAGGACCATCGGCACCGGGGAGCTGTTTTTT. This sequence encodes CATSGRTIGTGELFF.

The V gene is TRBV30, the J gene TRBJ1-1; D remains ambiguous. The V gene's germline CDR1 is GTSNPN and CDR2 SVGIG (reference sequence). V lost 4 bases to trimming and J lost 3 bases, with 9 bases between them. There are 12 residues in the CDR3. DNA of the CDR3: TGTGCCTGGAACGGACCGCACACTGAAGCTTTCTTT. It yields the protein CAWNGPHTEAFF. The variable domain in full, completed from reference TRBV30 and TRBJ1-1, reads SQTIHQWPATLVQPVGSPLSLECTVEGTSNPNLYWYRQAAGRGLQLLFYSVGIGQISSEVPQNLSASRPQDRQFILSSKKLLLSDSGFYLCAWNGPHTEAFFGQGTRLTVV.

This rearrangement joins TRBV27 to TRBJ2-3; 7 nucleotides align to TRBD2. The CDR3 covers 15 residues. Per germline, CDR1 MNHEY and CDR2 SMNVEV (reference sequence). With 7 bases clipped from V and 0 bases from J, the junction kept 7 bases outside the gene matches. CDR3 residues: CASTISGTSTDTQYF. The CDR3 region has the DNA TGTGCCAGCACCATAAGCGGGACTAGCACAGATACGCAGTATTTT.

The chain joins TRBV6-1 to TRBJ2-3; 8 positions agree with TRBD2. The CDR3 is 16 amino acids. Unmatched junction bases numbered 7, after V lost 1 base and J lost 4 bases. Germline CDR1 and CDR2: MNHNS and SASEGT. CDR3 sequence: CASSEEAGGFADTQYF. For the CDR3, the DNA is TGTGCCAGCAGTGAAGAGGCGGGGGGCTTCGCAGATACGCAGTATTTT.

As to this clonotype: A much larger clonotype is one base distant, so this may be a read error. The rearrangement joins TRBV30 to TRBJ1-1, with D hard to call. Trimming pared 7 bases from V and 2 bases from J, leaving 11 bases between. The CDR3 is made up of 12 amino acids. Germline V gene lookup returns CDR1 GTSNPN and CDR2 SVGIG (reference sequence). The DNA for the CDR3 is TGTGCCTTTTCGAGACTTAACACTGAAGCTTTCTTT. The encoded protein is CAFSRLNTEAFF.

This chain uses TRBV5-6 with TRBJ2-3; possibly TRBD1 or TRBD2 for D (5 bases each). CDR1 is SGHDT and CDR2 is YYEEEE in the germline V gene. CDR3 size: 12 residues. The V end lost 4 bases, the J end lost 9 bases, and 12 bases lay between the germline ends. The CDR3 DNA sequence: TGTGCCAGCAGCCTGGGGGATGGGACGCAGTATTTT. It specifies CASSLGDGTQYF.

This clonotype was detected only a few times. V is TRBV20-1 and J is TRBJ1-1; tentative D call: TRBD1 (5 bases). The germline V gene has CDR1 DFQATT and CDR2 SNEGSKA (reference sequence). With 2 bases removed from V and 0 bases from J, the gap between germline ends came to 10 bases. CDR3 length: 14 amino acids. The CDR3, as DNA: TGCAGTGCTAGACCTTGGGGCCTGAACACTGAAGCTTTCTTT. Protein product: CSARPWGLNTEAFF.

The rearrangement links TRBV20-1 to TRBJ1-5; D possibly corresponds to TRBD1 (6 bases). Germline lookup yields CDR1 DFQATT and CDR2 SNEGSKA (reference sequence). The CDR3 has 17 residues. V was shortened by 0 bases and J by 4 bases, with 19 bases between the two germline ends. The CDR3 spells CSARDLWGASLNQPQHF. Written as DNA, the CDR3 is TGCAGTGCTAGAGATCTTTGGGGGGCCAGTCTGAATCAGCCCCAGCATTTT.

As concerns this clonotype: This may come from a read error, since a much larger clone is one base off. In DNA form, the CDR3 reads TGCAGTGCCAGAAGCGGGGGTACCTACGAGCAGCACTTC. Translated, it gives CSARSGGTYEQHF. The rearrangement uses TRBV20-1 and TRBJ2-7; TRBD2 matches 8 bases. This CDR3 comprises 13 residues. The germline V gene has CDR1 DFQATT and CDR2 SNEGSKA (reference sequence).